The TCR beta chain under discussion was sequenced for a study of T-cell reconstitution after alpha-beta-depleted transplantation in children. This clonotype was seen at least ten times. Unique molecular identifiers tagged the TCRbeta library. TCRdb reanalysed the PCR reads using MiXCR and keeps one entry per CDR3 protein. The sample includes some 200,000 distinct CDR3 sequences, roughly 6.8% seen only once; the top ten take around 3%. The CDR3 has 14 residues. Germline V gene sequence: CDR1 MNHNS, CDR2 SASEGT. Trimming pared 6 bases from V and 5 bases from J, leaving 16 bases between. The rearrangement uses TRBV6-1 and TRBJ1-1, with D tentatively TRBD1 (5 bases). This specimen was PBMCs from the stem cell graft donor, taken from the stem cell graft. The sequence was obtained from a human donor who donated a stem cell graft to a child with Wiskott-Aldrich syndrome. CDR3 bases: TGTGCCAGCAGCCCGCGGGGGGGATGGACTGAAGCTTTCTTT. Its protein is CASSPRGGWTEAFF.